This is a list of T cell receptor beta chains from one sample in a study of shared clonotypes between healthy human individuals. Using immunoSEQ multiplex PCR, the repertoire was profiled, and TCRdb retains in-frame clones only, with some absent. The sample has over 750,000 clones; 90% to 98% are singletons. The sequencing sample was made of naive CD8+ T cells sorted from blood. These receptor sequences come from a man aged 25 to 40 in good health. The CDR3 runs from the conserved cysteine through the conserved F or W. Size is omitted from some rows. Given values are once, few, many or a class for expanded clones.

CDR3 protein	V gene	J gene	clone size	CDR3 length
CASSVVTGGNEQFF	TRBV9	TRBJ2-1	.	14
CASSYSGTMYEQYF	TRBV18	TRBJ2-7	.	14
CASTGTGFPGELFF	TRBV6-1	TRBJ2-2	once	14
CASSAADSPYEQYF	TRBV5-4	TRBJ2-7	once	14
CASSPGQDGQPQHF	TRBV6-5	TRBJ1-5	once	14
CASSGTVDTQYF	TRBV25-1	TRBJ2-3	.	12
CASSYSKGNTEAFF	TRBV6-5	TRBJ1-1	.	14
CASSYNARYEQYF	TRBV6-5	TRBJ2-7	.	13
CASSLWGTGGDEQYF	TRBV7-9	TRBJ2-7	.	15
CASSEADSGGSTDTQYF	TRBV2	TRBJ2-3	once	17
CASSVGAGGQTYEQYF	TRBV9	TRBJ2-7	.	16
CASSQGLAGFYEQYF	TRBV27	TRBJ2-7	.	15
CASSEGGSSNEQFF	TRBV6-4	TRBJ2-1	.	14
CASEQGARQDTGELFF	TRBV11-2	TRBJ2-2	.	16
CASSSTYSEVRTDTQYF	TRBV19	TRBJ2-3	.	17
CASSLSGPGTSGTEQYF	TRBV7-6	TRBJ2-7	.	17
CASSQEGGPGYTF	TRBV7-9	TRBJ1-2	.	13
CATSVTGNEQFF	TRBV15	TRBJ2-1	.	12
CASSSDSYEQYF	TRBV27	TRBJ2-7	.	12
CSVADRDNYGYTF	TRBV29-1	TRBJ1-2	.	13
CASRWGVDTGELFF	TRBV19	TRBJ2-2	.	14
CASSLARTGYYEQYF	TRBV7-6	TRBJ2-7	.	15